The 24 T cell receptor beta chains below were found in one sample sequenced in a study of shared clonotypes between healthy human individuals. Assay used: immunoSEQ multiplex PCR; TCRdb lists only in-frame clones, some missing. Of 600,000 to 700,000 clones detected, 55% to 85% appear once; the ten largest clones hold around 2%. Sample: memory CD4+ T cells sorted from blood. Subset specified: CD45RA-negative fraction. These receptors came from a woman aged 25 to 45 in good health.

J is TRBJ1-1 and V is TRBV30; a weak D match, TRBD1 (6 bases). This CDR3 is built from 16 residues. V lost 4 bases and J 1 base, leaving 19 bases between the germline ends. The germline V gene encodes CDR1 GTSNPN and CDR2 SVGIG (reference sequence). The chain's CDR3 is CAWTRGGAGGNTEAFF. For the CDR3, the DNA is TGTGCCTGGACCCGCGGGGGGGCGGGAGGGAACACTGAAGCTTTCTTT.

The chain is built from TRBV13 and TRBJ2-7, with 8 bases lining up with TRBD1. Germline V gives CDR1 PRHDT, CDR2 FYEKMQ (reference sequence). The CDR3 has 15 amino acids. J lost 5 bases, V lost 4 bases, and 10 bases had no gene match. The CDR3 DNA reads as TGTGCCAGCAGCTCACCTGACAGGGGAGTGAACGAGCAGTACTTC. This translates into CASSSPDRGVNEQYF.

This clone was picked up a small number of times. The V gene is TRBV13, the J gene TRBJ2-3; possible D gene TRBD2, 5 bases. This CDR3 region has 16 residues. V dropped 1 base and J dropped 4 bases, with 15 bases sitting between them. Looked up from germline, CDR1 is PRHDT and CDR2 is FYEKMQ (reference sequence). The CDR3: CASSLESGESPDTQYF. The CDR3 region has the DNA TGTGCCAGCAGCTTAGAGTCCGGGGAGAGCCCAGATACGCAGTATTTT. Drawing the rest from reference TRBV13 and TRBJ2-3, the complete variable domain is AAGVIQSPRHLIKEKRETATLKCYPIPRHDTVYWYQQGPGQDPQFLISFYEKMQSDKGSIPDRFSAQQFSDYHSELNMSSLELGDSALYFCASSLESGESPDTQYFGPGTRLTVL.

This clone was detected ten times or more. Distinct nucleotide sequences in the sample also encode this CDR3. The genes are TRBV6-6 and TRBJ1-2, with 7 bases aligning to TRBD1. The CDR3 runs 13 residues. V shed 6 bases and J 3 bases; nucleotides not matched to a gene: 4. Germline V gene sequence: CDR1 MNHNY, CDR2 SVGAGI (reference sequence). For the CDR3, the DNA is TGTGCCAGCAGCTCCACAGGGGACTATGGCTACACCTTC. This gives the protein CASSSTGDYGYTF.

This chain links TRBV2 with TRBJ1-5; tentatively, D is TRBD1 (6 bases). The CDR3 runs 15 residues. V lost 4 bases and J 6 bases, leaving 16 bases between the germline ends. Germline CDR1 is SNHLY and CDR2 is FYNNEI. The CDR3 nucleotides read TGTGCCAGCAGTGGCCAGGGGCTATTCATTCAGCCCCAGCATTTT. The encoded protein is CASSGQGLFIQPQHF.

This clone appeared once. The chain carries TRBV9 and TRBJ2-3; TRBD2 aligns across 7 bases. CDR1 SGDLS and CDR2 YYNGEE come from the germline V gene. The CDR3 length is 16 residues. V trimming: 4 bases; J trimming: 2 bases; junction bases outside the gene matches: 10. This CDR3 is CASSPGAGEYTDTQYF. The CDR3, as DNA: TGTGCCAGCAGCCCCGGGGCGGGGGAATACACAGATACGCAGTATTTT.

This CDR3 reads CASSPLSGWLEQYF. The CDR3 DNA sequence: TGTGCCAGCAGCCCCCTTAGCGGATGGCTAGAGCAGTACTTC. This chain links TRBV28 with TRBJ2-7; perhaps TRBD2 as D (6 bases). V shed 6 bases and J shed 7 bases, with 19 bases lying between them. The CDR3 runs 14 residues. Germline CDR1 MDHEN, CDR2 SYDVKM.

This chain connects TRBV30 to TRBJ1-5; D uncertain. The germline V gene encodes CDR1 GTSNPN and CDR2 SVGIG (reference sequence). The CDR3 length is 12 residues. V dropped 2 bases and J dropped 5 bases, with 7 bases sitting between them. This CDR3 reads CAWSTLDQPQHF. In DNA form, the CDR3 reads TGTGCCTGGAGTACCCTGGATCAGCCCCAGCATTTT.

This chain links TRBV5-1 with TRBJ2-7; 10 bases are shared with TRBD1. Germline CDR1 is SGHRS and CDR2 is YFSETQ. V trimming: 2 bases; J trimming: 9 bases; junction bases outside the gene matches: 11. The CDR3 runs 15 residues. The CDR3 is CASSLVASGQGVQYF. As DNA, the CDR3 is TGCGCCAGCAGCTTAGTCGCGTCTGGACAGGGGGTGCAGTACTTC.

The V call is TRBV28, the J call TRBJ1-2; D uncertain. CDR1 MDHEN and CDR2 SYDVKM come from the germline V gene. Between the trimmed V and J ends, which lost 1 base and 7 bases, there was a span of 7 bases. This CDR3 has 12 amino acids. CDR3 nucleotides: TGTGCCAGCAGTTTATCCCTTTTTGGCTACACCTTC. Amino acid sequence: CASSLSLFGYTF.

About this clone itself: Other DNA variants within this sample encode the same CDR3. The V and J genes are TRBV6-1 and TRBJ1-5; D ambiguous. Germline CDR1 is MNHNS and CDR2 is SASEGT. Trimming took 2 bases from V and 4 from J, leaving 15 bases between them. This CDR3 is built from 16 residues. CDR3 coding DNA: TGTGCCAGCAGTGAATCGGTTGGGAGAGGGAATCAGCCCCAGCATTTT. It encodes CASSESVGRGNQPQHF.

This sequence joins TRBV27 and TRBJ1-5; the D gene is possibly TRBD1 (5 bases). The V end was cut by 5 bases, the J end by 0 bases, with 8 bases between. The CDR3 has 14 residues. Germline V lookup: CDR1 MNHEY, CDR2 SMNVEV (reference sequence). CDR3 DNA sequence: TGTGCCAGCAGTACAGGCTTTAGCAATCAGCCCCAGCATTTT. Protein sequence: CASSTGFSNQPQHF.

This chain joins TRBV5-1 and TRBJ2-5; D is possibly TRBD2 (5 bases). V was clipped by 0 bases and J by 4 bases, with 7 bases between them. CDR1 SGHRS and CDR2 YFSETQ come from the germline V gene. The CDR3 loop spans 13 amino acids. CDR3 DNA: TGCGCCAGCAGCTTGGGTGCGGGAGAGACCCAGTACTTC. Translating gives CASSLGAGETQYF.

This chain joins TRBV11-1 and TRBJ2-7, with a possible D match to TRBD2 (6 bases). This CDR3 has 14 amino acids. V lost 5 bases and J 4 bases, leaving 15 bases between the germline ends. Germline CDR1 and CDR2: SGHAT and FQDESV (reference sequence). This CDR3 is CASSAPGSSYEQYF. The CDR3 nucleotides are TGTGCCAGCAGCGCCCCCGGGAGTTCATACGAGCAGTACTTC.

The chain recombines TRBV27 with TRBJ2-7; perhaps TRBD1 as D (5 bases). CDR3 length equals 16 residues. V was cut by 5 bases and J by 3 bases, with 20 bases left in between. Germline V lookup: CDR1 MNHEY, CDR2 SMNVEV (reference sequence). This chain's CDR3 is CASSKSGISLVYEQYF. CDR3 in DNA: TGTGCCAGCAGTAAGTCAGGGATCTCGCTAGTCTACGAGCAGTACTTC.

The chain links TRBV4-1 to TRBJ2-1; 7 nucleotides agree with TRBD1. CDR1 MGHRA and CDR2 YSYEKL come from the germline V gene. The V and J ends lost 2 bases and 3 bases, in that order; junction bases with no gene match: 10. The CDR3 covers 17 residues. CDR3 bases: TGCGCCAGCAGCCAACTCCCCGGGACAGTGGACTACAATGAGCAGTTCTTC. This encodes CASSQLPGTVDYNEQFF.

This clone occurred a few times. The genes are TRBV2 and TRBJ2-5; the D is unclear. This CDR3 is 14 amino acids long. Germline CDR1 and CDR2: SNHLY and FYNNEI. The V and J ends lost 0 bases and 7 bases respectively, with 12 bases between them. CDR3 bases: TGTGCCAGCAGTGAAGCTGTCGCAGAAGGGACCCAGTACTTC. It is translated as CASSEAVAEGTQYF.

The rearrangement joins TRBV6-5 to TRBJ1-5, with D perhaps matching TRBD1 (6 bases). Trimming shortened V by 0 bases and J by 7 bases, and 13 bases separated the two germline ends. This CDR3 has 15 residues. Germline V gene sequence: CDR1 MNHEY, CDR2 SVGAGI. CDR3 sequence: CASSYSAGQGQPQHF. CDR3 nucleotides: TGTGCCAGCAGTTACTCGGCCGGCCAGGGGCAGCCCCAGCATTTT.

The rearrangement joins TRBV7-2 to TRBJ2-1, with D possibly matching TRBD1 (5 bases). CDR1 and CDR2 (germline): SGHTA, FQGNSA. The V end lost 4 bases, the J end lost 6 bases, and 16 bases lay between the germline ends. This CDR3 comprises 15 residues. The DNA for the CDR3 is TGTGCCAGCAGCTGGACAACCCTAACCCCCAATGAGCAGTTCTTC. This codes for CASSWTTLTPNEQFF. The whole variable domain, filled in from reference TRBV7-2 and TRBJ2-1, reads GAGVSQSPSNKVTEKGKDVELRCDPISGHTALYWYRQSLGQGLEFLIYFQGNSAPDKSGLPSDRFSAERTGGSVSTLTIQRTQQEDSAVYLCASSWTTLTPNEQFFGPGTRLTVL.

The CDR3 DNA follows: TGCAGTGCTATCGACCAGGAACCCCTCCACTTT. Amino acid sequence: CSAIDQEPLHF. The chain couples TRBV20-1 to TRBJ1-6; D gene unclear. Per germline, CDR1 DFQATT and CDR2 SNEGSKA (reference sequence). Trimming removed 4 bases at V and 12 bases at J, with 10 bases between. This CDR3 is built from 11 residues.

Ten or more counts support this clone. The chain employs TRBV2 and TRBJ2-1; D unclear. The CDR3 consists of 14 residues. Per the germline V gene, CDR1 is SNHLY and CDR2 is FYNNEI. Trimming cost V 5 bases and J 4 bases, with 12 bases left between them. The chain's CDR3 is CASSYSLGYNEQFF. As DNA, the CDR3 is TGTGCCAGCAGTTATTCCCTGGGGTACAATGAGCAGTTCTTC.

The chain carries TRBV6-6 and TRBJ2-3, with 8 bases aligning to TRBD1. The germline gives CDR1 MNHNY, CDR2 SVGAGI (reference sequence). The trim removed 4 bases at V and 2 bases at J, leaving 5 bases unmatched. The CDR3 length is 15 residues. CDR3 region: CASSSTGALTDTQYF. CDR3 sequence (DNA): TGTGCCAGCAGTTCGACAGGGGCCCTCACAGATACGCAGTATTTT.

The rearrangement joins TRBV5-1 to TRBJ2-1; 9 bases fit TRBD2. The germline CDR1 and CDR2 sequences are SGHRS and YFSETQ. J gave up 5 bases and V 3 bases, and 9 bases lay outside the gene matches. This CDR3 is built from 16 residues. CDR3 amino acids: CASSWTSAKGNNEQFF. The CDR3 DNA is TGCGCCAGCAGCTGGACTAGCGCTAAAGGTAACAATGAGCAGTTCTTC.

This clone was counted a single time. The V gene is TRBV7-2, the J gene TRBJ1-1; D not resolved. V dropped 3 bases and J dropped 4 bases, with 6 bases sitting between them. CDR3 length equals 12 residues. Germline CDR1 is SGHTA and CDR2 is FQGNSA. CDR3 in DNA: TGTGCCAGCAGCTTCCATAGCACTGAAGCTTTCTTT. Translated, it gives CASSFHSTEAFF.